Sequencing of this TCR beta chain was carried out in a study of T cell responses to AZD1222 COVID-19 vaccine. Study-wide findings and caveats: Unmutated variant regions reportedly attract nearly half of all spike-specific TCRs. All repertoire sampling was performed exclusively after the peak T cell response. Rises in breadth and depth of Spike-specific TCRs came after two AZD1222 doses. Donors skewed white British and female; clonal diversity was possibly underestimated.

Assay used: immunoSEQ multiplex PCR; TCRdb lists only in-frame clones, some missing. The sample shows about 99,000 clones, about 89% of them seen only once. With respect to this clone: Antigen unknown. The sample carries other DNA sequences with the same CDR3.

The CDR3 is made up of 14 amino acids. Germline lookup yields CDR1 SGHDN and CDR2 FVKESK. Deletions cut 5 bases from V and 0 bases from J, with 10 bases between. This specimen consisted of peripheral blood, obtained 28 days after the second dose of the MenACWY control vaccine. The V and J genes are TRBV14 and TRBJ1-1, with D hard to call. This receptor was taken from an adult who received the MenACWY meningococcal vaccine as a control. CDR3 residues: CASSKAGMNTEAFF. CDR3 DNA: TGTGCCAGCAGCAAAGCAGGCATGAACACTGAAGCTTTCTTT.